Each of the 9 T cell receptor beta chains below was sequenced from the same sample in a study of CD8+CD57+ T cells in acquired aplastic anemia. Both TCR beta VDJ combination and CDR3 sequence profiling were carried out. Genomic DNA was the template for this profiling. TCRdb re-derived calls from the reads in MiXCR, one entry per CDR3 protein. The data show some 130,000 distinct CDR3 sequences, 40% to 45% seen once. The sequenced sample consisted of sorted CD4+, CD8+, or CD8+CD57+ T cells (not recorded which) from PBMCs. The receptors come from a human donor in good health, serving as a control.

This clonotype was seen ten or more times. The gene calls are TRBV9 and TRBJ2-1; TRBD2 agrees at 7 bases. The CDR3 spans 15 residues. Germline CDR1 is SGDLS and CDR2 is YYNGEE. V lost 0 bases and J lost 8; bases outside the gene matches: 8. CDR3: CASSVAAGRVHEQFF. The CDR3 coding sequence is TGTGCCAGCAGCGTAGCAGCGGGGCGGGTTCATGAGCAGTTCTTC.

The chain carries TRBV7-9 and TRBJ1-5; D gene unclear. Germline CDR1 and CDR2: SEHNR and FQNEAQ (reference sequence). This CDR3 comprises 15 residues. The V end was cut by 1 base, the J end by 0 bases, with 7 bases between. The CDR3 DNA is TGTGCCAGCAGCTTAGGGTCGCGTAGCAATCAGCCCCAGCATTTT. It codes for CASSLGSRSNQPQHF.

The rearrangement links TRBV7-6 to TRBJ1-6; D gene uncertain. Germline V lookup: CDR1 SGHVS, CDR2 FNYEAQ. V was clipped by 9 bases and J by 11 bases, with 8 bases between them. The CDR3 is 10 residues long. The CDR3 spells CARSLPPLHF. The DNA for the CDR3 is TGTGCCAGGTCGCTGCCACCCCTCCACTTT.

V and J are TRBV15 and TRBJ2-3; TRBD2 matches at 8 bases. The length of the CDR3 is 14 residues. Germline lookup yields CDR1 LNHNV and CDR2 YYDKDF (reference sequence). Trimming removed 8 bases from V and 2 bases from J; junction bases left unmatched: 6. The CDR3 nucleotides are TGTGCCACCCGGAGAGCGGGAGACACAGATACGCAGTATTTT. Residues: CATRRAGDTDTQYF.

V and J are TRBV19 and TRBJ2-7; 9 nucleotides align to TRBD1. Trimming cost V 6 bases and J 4 bases; bases outside gene matches: 10. The germline CDR1 and CDR2 sequences are LNHDA and SQIVND (reference sequence). The CDR3 spans 15 residues. DNA of the CDR3: TGTGCCAGTAGCATTATCGGGACAGGGCGATACGAGCAGTACTTC. This sequence encodes CASSIIGTGRYEQYF.

The rearrangement uses TRBV2 and TRBJ2-7; D is unclear. CDR1 is SNHLY, CDR2 FYNNEI, per germline. This CDR3 region has 14 residues. V was trimmed by 8 bases and J by 3 bases, leaving 17 bases between them. This CDR3 reads CASSPPNYYYEQYF. The CDR3, as DNA: TGTGCCAGCTCACCGCCCAACTACTACTACGAGCAGTACTTC.

This chain connects TRBV12-3 or TRBV12-4 to TRBJ2-3; 7 bases match TRBD2. The junction had 6 bases not matched to a gene; V was cut back by 6 bases and J by 0 bases. CDR3 size: 15 residues. The CDR3 sequence is CASSVSGTSTDTQYF. The CDR3 region has the DNA TGTGCCAGCAGCGTCAGCGGGACTAGCACAGATACGCAGTATTTT.

This clonotype was found many times. This CDR3 is CASSYGGRYQPQHF. In DNA, the CDR3 is TGTGCCAGCAGTTATGGCGGGAGATATCAGCCCCAGCATTTT. The V call is TRBV6-5, the J call TRBJ1-5; D gene uncertain. Germline CDR1 is MNHEY and CDR2 is SVGAGI. Trimming pared 3 bases from V and 5 bases from J, leaving 11 bases between. The CDR3 extends over 14 amino acids.

This clonotype was seen at least ten times. The chain employs TRBV27 and TRBJ1-1, with 9 nucleotides matching TRBD1. Germline lookup yields CDR1 MNHEY and CDR2 SMNVEV (reference sequence). The trim removed 6 bases at V and 7 bases at J, leaving 6 bases unmatched. The CDR3 spans 13 residues. CDR3 region: CASRGQGRSEAFF. The CDR3 DNA reads TGTGCCAGCAGGGGACAGGGTAGGAGTGAAGCTTTCTTT.